One and the same sample provided the 3 T cell receptor beta chains below, sequenced in a study of type 1 and type 2 diabetes patients. The PCR template was genomic DNA. Amplification of the beta chain CDR3 used 30 forward and 13 reverse multiplex primers. TCRdb reprocessed the multiplex PCR reads with MiXCR, giving one entry per CDR3 protein. The data show around 300,000 distinct CDR3 sequences, 45% to 60% seen once. Sequencing input: peripheral blood mononuclear cells (PBMCs). The receptors stem from a man aged 18 to 30 with type 2 diabetes.

The V gene is TRBV29-1, the J gene TRBJ2-5; tentative D call: TRBD1 (6 bases). This CDR3 has 14 residues. Per germline, CDR1 SQVTM and CDR2 ANQGSEA. Deletions cut 2 bases from V and 11 bases from J, with 21 bases between. The chain's CDR3 is CSVEIWTAYNEQYF. The CDR3 bases are TGCAGCGTTGAAATTTGGACAGCCTACAATGAGCAGTACTTC.

The chain couples TRBV12-3 or TRBV12-4 to TRBJ2-7, with D perhaps TRBD1 (6 bases). Trimming left V 6 bases short and J 5 bases short, with 17 bases between. This CDR3 has 14 amino acids. Here the CDR3 reads CASSTYRAGDEQYF. The CDR3 DNA reads TGTGCCAGCAGCACTTACAGGGCCGGAGACGAGCAGTACTTC.

In this sample, this clonotype turned up a few times. The rearrangement joins TRBV19 to TRBJ2-3; a weak D match, TRBD2 (6 bases). The germline CDR1 and CDR2 sequences are LNHDA and SQIVND (reference sequence). The CDR3 has 13 amino acids. Deletions cut 0 bases from V and 8 bases from J, with 9 bases between. DNA for the CDR3: TGTGCCAGTAGTATAGATCCCGGGGGTACGCAGTATTTT. Translating gives CASSIDPGGTQYF. The whole variable domain, filled in from reference TRBV19 and TRBJ2-3, reads DGGITQSPKYLFRKEGQNVTLSCEQNLNHDAMYWYRQDPGQGLRLIYYSQIVNDFQKGDIAEGYSVSREKKESFPLTVTSAQKNPTAFYLCASSIDPGGTQYFGPGTRLTVL.